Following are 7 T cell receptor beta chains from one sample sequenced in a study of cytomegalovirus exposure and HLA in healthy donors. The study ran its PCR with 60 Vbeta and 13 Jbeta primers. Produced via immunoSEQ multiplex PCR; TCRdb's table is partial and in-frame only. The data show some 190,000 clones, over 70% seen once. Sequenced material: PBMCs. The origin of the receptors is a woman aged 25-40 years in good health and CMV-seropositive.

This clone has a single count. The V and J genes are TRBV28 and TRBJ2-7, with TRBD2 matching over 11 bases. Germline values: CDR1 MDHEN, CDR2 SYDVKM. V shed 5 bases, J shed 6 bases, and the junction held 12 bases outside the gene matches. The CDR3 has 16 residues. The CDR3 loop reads CASSISGRAIGGEQYF. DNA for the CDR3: TGTGCCAGCAGTATTAGCGGGAGGGCCATCGGAGGCGAGCAGTACTTC.

CDR3: CAWSVRGGRNNEQFF. Written as DNA, the CDR3 is TGTGCCTGGAGTGTACGGGGCGGGAGGAACAATGAGCAGTTCTTC. This chain joins TRBV30 and TRBJ2-1; 8 bases are shared with TRBD2. CDR1 and CDR2 (germline): GTSNPN, SVGIG (reference sequence). The CDR3 has 15 amino acids. After removal of 0 bases from V and 5 bases from J, the junction contained 6 bases not matched to a gene.

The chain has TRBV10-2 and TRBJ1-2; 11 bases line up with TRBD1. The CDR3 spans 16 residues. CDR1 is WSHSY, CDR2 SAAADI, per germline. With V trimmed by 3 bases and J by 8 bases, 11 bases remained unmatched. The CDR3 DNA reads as TGCGCCAGCAGTGAACGACCCTCGGGACAGGGGGGCGGCTACACCTTC. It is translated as CASSERPSGQGGGYTF.

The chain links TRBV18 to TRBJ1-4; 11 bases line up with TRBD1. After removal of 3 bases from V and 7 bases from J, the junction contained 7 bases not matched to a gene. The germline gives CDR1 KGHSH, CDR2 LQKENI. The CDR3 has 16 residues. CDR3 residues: CASSPRGQGAGEKLFF. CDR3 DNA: TGTGCCAGCTCACCGAGAGGACAGGGGGCAGGTGAAAAACTGTTTTTT.

The CDR3 region is CASSLGRTSGREETQYF. CDR3 in DNA: TGTGCCAGCAGCTTAGGGCGGACTAGCGGGAGGGAAGAGACCCAGTACTTC. The V gene is TRBV7-9, the J gene TRBJ2-5; 15 nucleotides agree with TRBD2. Trimming at V came to 1 base and at J to 3 bases, leaving 3 bases not matched to a gene. CDR3 size: 17 residues. In germline, CDR1 is SEHNR, CDR2 FQNEAQ (reference sequence).

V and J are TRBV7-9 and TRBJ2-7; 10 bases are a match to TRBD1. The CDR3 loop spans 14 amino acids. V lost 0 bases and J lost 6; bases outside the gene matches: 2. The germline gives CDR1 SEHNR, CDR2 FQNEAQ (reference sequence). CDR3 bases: TGTGCCAGCAGCTTAGCCGGGACAGGGGTCGAGCAGTACTTC. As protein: CASSLAGTGVEQYF.

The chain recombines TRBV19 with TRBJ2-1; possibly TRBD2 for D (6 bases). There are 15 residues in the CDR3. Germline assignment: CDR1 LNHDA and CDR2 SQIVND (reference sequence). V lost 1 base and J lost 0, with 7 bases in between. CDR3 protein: CASSIAGVSYNEQFF. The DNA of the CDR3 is TGTGCCAGTAGTATAGCGGGAGTCTCCTACAATGAGCAGTTCTTC.